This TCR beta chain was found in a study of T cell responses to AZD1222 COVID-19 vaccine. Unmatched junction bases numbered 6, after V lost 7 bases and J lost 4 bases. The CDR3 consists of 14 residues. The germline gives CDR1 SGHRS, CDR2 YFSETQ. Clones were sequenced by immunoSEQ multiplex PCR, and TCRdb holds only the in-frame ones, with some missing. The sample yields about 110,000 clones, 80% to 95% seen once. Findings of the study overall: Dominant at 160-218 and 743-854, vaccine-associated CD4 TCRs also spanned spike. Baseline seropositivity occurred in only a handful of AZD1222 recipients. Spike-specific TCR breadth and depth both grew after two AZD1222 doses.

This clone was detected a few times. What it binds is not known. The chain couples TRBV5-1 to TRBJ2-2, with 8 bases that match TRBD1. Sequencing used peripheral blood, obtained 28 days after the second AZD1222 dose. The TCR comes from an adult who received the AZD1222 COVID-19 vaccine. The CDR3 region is CASGGTGVTGELFF. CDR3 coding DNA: TGCGCCAGCGGCGGGACAGGTGTCACCGGGGAGCTGTTTTTT.